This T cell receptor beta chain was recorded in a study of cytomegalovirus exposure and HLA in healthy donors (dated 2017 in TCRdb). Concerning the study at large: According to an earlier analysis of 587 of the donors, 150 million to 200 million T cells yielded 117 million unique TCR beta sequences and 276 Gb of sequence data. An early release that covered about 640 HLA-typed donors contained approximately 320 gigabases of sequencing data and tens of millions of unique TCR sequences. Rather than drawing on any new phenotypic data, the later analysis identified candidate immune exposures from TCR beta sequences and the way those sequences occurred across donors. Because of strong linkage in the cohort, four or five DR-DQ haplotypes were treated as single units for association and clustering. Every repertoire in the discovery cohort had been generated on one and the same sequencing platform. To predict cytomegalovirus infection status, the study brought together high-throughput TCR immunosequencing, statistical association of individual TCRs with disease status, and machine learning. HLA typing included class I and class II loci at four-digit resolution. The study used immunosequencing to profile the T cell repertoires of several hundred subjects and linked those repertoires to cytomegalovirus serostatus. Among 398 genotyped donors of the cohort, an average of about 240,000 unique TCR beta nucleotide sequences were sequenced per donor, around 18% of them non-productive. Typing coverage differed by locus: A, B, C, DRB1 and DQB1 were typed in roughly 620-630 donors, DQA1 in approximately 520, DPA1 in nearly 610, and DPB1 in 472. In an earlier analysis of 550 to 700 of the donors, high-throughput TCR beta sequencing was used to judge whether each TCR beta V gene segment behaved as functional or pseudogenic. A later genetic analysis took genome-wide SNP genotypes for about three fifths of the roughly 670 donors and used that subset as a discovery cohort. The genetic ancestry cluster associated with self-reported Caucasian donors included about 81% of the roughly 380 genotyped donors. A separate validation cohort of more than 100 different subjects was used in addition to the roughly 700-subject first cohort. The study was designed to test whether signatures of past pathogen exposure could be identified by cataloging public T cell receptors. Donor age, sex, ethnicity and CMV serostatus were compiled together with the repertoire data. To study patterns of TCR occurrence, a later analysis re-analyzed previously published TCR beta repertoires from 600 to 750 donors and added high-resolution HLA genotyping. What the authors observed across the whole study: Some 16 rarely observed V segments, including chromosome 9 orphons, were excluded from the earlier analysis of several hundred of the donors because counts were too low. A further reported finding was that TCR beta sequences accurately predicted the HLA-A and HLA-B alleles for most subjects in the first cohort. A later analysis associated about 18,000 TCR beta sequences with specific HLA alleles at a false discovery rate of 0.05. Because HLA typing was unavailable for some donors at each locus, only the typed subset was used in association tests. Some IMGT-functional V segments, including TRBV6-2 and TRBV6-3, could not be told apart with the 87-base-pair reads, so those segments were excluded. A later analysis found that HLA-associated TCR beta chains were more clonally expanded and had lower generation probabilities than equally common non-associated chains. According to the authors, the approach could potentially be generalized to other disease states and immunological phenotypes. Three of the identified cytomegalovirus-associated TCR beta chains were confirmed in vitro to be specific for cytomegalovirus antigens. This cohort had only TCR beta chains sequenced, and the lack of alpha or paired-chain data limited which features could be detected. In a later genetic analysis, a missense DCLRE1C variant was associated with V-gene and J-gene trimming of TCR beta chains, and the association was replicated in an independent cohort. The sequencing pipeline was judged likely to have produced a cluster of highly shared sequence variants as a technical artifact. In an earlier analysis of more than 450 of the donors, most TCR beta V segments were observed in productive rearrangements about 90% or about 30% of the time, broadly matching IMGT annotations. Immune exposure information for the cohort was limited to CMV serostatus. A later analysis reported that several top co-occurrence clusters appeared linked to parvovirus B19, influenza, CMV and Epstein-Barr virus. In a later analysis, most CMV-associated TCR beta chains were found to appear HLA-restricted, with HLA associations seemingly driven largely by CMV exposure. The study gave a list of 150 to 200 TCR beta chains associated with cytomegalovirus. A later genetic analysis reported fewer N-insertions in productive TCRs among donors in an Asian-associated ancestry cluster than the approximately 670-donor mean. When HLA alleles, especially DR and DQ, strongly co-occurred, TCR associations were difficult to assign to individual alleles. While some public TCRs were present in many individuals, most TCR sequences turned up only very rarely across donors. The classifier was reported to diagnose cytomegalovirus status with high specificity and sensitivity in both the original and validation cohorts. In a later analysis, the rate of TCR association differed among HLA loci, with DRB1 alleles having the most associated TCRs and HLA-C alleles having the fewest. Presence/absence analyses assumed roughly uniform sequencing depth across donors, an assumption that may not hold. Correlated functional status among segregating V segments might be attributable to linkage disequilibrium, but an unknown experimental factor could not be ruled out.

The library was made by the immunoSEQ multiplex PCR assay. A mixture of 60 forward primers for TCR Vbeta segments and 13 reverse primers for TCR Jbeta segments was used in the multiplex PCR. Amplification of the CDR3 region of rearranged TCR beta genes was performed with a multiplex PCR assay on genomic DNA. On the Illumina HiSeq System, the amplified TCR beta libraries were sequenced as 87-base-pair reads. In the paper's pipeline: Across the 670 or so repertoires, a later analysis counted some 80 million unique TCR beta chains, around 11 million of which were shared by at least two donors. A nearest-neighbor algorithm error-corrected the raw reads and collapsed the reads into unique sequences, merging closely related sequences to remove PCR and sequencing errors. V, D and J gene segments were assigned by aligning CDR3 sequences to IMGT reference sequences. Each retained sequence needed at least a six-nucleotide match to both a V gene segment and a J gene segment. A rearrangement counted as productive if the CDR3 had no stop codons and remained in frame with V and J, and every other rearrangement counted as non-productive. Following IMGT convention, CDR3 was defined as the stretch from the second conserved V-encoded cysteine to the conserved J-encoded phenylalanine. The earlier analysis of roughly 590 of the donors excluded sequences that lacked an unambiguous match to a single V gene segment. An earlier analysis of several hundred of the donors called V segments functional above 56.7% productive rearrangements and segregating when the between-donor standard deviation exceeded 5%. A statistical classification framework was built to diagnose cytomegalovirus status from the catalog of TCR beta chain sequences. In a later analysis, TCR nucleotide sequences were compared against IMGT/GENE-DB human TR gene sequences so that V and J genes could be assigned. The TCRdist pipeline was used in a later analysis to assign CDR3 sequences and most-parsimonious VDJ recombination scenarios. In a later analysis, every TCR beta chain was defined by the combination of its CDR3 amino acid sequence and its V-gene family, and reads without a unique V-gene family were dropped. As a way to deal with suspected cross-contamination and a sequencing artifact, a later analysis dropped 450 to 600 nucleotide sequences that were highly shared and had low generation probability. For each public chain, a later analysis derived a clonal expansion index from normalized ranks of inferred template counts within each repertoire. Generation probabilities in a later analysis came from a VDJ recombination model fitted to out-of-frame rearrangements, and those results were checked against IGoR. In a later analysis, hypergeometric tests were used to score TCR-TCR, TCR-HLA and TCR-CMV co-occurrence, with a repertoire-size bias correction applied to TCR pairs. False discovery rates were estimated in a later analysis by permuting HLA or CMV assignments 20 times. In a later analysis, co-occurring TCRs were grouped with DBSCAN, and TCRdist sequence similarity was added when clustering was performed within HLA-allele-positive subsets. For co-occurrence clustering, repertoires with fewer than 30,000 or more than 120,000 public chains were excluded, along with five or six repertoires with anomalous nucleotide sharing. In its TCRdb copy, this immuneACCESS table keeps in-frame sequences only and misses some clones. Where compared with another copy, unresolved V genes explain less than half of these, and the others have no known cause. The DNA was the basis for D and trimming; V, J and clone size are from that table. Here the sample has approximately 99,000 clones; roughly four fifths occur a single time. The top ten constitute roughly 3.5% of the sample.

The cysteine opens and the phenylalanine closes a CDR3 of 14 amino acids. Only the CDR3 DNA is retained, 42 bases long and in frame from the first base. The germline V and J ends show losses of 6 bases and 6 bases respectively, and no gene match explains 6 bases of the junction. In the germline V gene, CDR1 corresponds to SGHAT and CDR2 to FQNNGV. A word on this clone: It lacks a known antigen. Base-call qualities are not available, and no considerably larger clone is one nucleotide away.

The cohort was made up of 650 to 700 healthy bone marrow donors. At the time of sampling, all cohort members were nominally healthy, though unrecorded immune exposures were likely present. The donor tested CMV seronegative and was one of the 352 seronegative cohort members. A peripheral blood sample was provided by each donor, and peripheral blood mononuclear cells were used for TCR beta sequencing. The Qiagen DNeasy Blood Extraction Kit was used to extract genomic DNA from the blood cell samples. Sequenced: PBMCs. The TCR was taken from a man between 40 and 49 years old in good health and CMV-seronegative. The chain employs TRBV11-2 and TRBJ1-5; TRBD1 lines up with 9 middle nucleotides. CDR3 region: CASSTRQGGQPQHF. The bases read TGTGCCAGCAGTACGCGACAGGGGGGTCAGCCCCAGCATTTT.